This record concerns one TCR beta chain sequence. The antigen is undetermined. This record belongs to a study of T cell repertoires in cytomegalovirus infection. A single record per CDR3 protein comes from TCRdb applying MiXCR to the reads. This table holds around 710,000 distinct CDR3 sequences, 25% to 30% found once. Trimming removed 5 bases from V and 7 bases from J, with 14 bases in between. There are 13 residues in the CDR3. Germline CDR1 SEHNR, CDR2 FQNEAQ (reference sequence). Specimen: cultured CD8+ T cells from PBMCs, collected from culture after CMV antigen stimulation. The rearrangement uses TRBV7-9 and TRBJ1-2, with a possible D match to TRBD1 (6 bases). The receptor was derived from a human donor in good health (CMV status not recorded). Some clones in this sample may be carry-over from other donors' samples. As DNA, the CDR3 is TGTGCCAGCAGCCCGGACAGCCAAGGTGGCTACACCTTC. Translated, it gives CASSPDSQGGYTF.